What follows are 19 T cell receptor beta chains derived from one specimen sequenced in a study of cytomegalovirus exposure and HLA in healthy donors. PCR employed 60 Vbeta and 13 Jbeta primers. The protocol was immunoSEQ multiplex PCR, while the TCRdb copy is restricted to in-frame clones and leaves out a portion. The sample table includes tens of thousands of clones. Sequenced sample: PBMCs. The receptor source for this set is a male donor in good health and CMV-seronegative.

The chain is built from TRBV11-3 and TRBJ2-7, with 9 bases lining up with TRBD2. CDR1 and CDR2 (germline): SGHNT, YENEEA. V was pared by 3 bases and J by 5 bases, with 2 bases of the junction left unmatched. The CDR3 extends over 13 amino acids. CDR3 DNA: TGTGCCAGCAGCTTGGGACTAGCCCACGAGCAGTACTTC. This gives the protein CASSLGLAHEQYF.

The V and J genes are TRBV28 and TRBJ2-1; 8 bases are shared with TRBD1. V shed 5 bases and J 7 bases; nucleotides not matched to a gene: 16. Germline V gives CDR1 MDHEN, CDR2 SYDVKM. The CDR3 spans 17 residues. The CDR3 reads CASSTYDRGPQGNEQFF. The CDR3 DNA sequence: TGTGCCAGCAGTACTTACGACAGGGGACCCCAGGGGAATGAGCAGTTCTTC.

V is TRBV7-9 and J is TRBJ2-2; no clear D. This CDR3 contains 15 residues. The germline V gene has CDR1 SEHNR and CDR2 FQNEAQ (reference sequence). Trimming pared 7 bases from V and 5 bases from J, leaving 17 bases between. CDR3 sequence (DNA): TGTGCCAGCACTACTCCACGGGTGAAAACCGGGGAGCTGTTTTTT. This codes for CASTTPRVKTGELFF.

The chain uses TRBV25-1 and TRBJ1-3, with no clear D. CDR1 MGHDK and CDR2 SYGVNS come from the germline V gene. V was clipped by 4 bases and J by 0 bases, with 13 bases between them. The length of the CDR3 is 16 residues. The CDR3 region is CASSGAIGSSGNTIYF. The CDR3 nucleotides are TGTGCCAGCAGTGGGGCAATTGGCAGCTCTGGAAACACCATATATTTT.

The chain employs TRBV28 and TRBJ2-2, with D perhaps matching TRBD1 (6 bases). Germline CDR1 is MDHEN and CDR2 is SYDVKM. The CDR3 contains 15 residues. V lost 1 base and J 5 bases, leaving 11 bases between the germline ends. Here the CDR3 reads CASSLSGALTGELFF. The CDR3, as DNA: TGTGCCAGCAGTTTATCAGGGGCTCTAACCGGGGAGCTGTTTTTT.

This chain links TRBV5-6 with TRBJ1-1; no clear D gene. CDR3 length: 13 amino acids. The germline CDR1 and CDR2 sequences are SGHDT and YYEEEE. The germline V and J ends were trimmed by 4 bases and 5 bases, with 12 bases remaining between them. In DNA, the CDR3 is TGTGCCAGCAGCGGAGAGGGTTGGACTGAAGCTTTCTTT. It specifies CASSGEGWTEAFF.

The CDR3 region has the DNA TGTGCCAGCAGCCCCCGCCGGAGAGAGGAAGCTTTCTTT. Translation gives CASSPRRREEAFF. The chain uses TRBV7-2 and TRBJ1-1; D is uncertain. The V end was cut by 5 bases, the J end by 8 bases, with 15 bases between. This CDR3 contains 13 residues. Germline CDR1 SGHTA, CDR2 FQGNSA.

The chain links TRBV4-3 to TRBJ2-3; TRBD1 aligns across 8 bases. CDR1 is LGHNA, CDR2 YSLEER, per germline. This CDR3 is built from 17 residues. V shed 0 bases, J shed 4 bases, and the junction held 9 bases outside the gene matches. The CDR3 DNA reads as TGCGCCAGCAGCCAAGAGGGGACAGGCACAGGGTCAGATACGCAGTATTTT. Translated, it gives CASSQEGTGTGSDTQYF.

The chain joins TRBV29-1 to TRBJ1-1, with 8 positions matching TRBD1. This CDR3 spans 13 amino acids. With V trimmed by 7 bases and J by 2 bases, 6 bases remained unmatched. CDR1 SQVTM and CDR2 ANQGSEA come from the germline V gene. CDR3 bases: TGCAGCGCCGACAGGGGCCCAAACACTGAAGCTTTCTTT. As protein: CSADRGPNTEAFF.

The rearrangement links TRBV27 to TRBJ1-4, with no clear D. The CDR3 covers 14 residues. Germline V gene data show CDR1 as MNHEY and CDR2 as SMNVEV (reference sequence). V gave up 4 bases and J gave up 8 bases, with 14 bases separating them. CDR3 residues: CASSSPGGREKLFF. CDR3 DNA: TGTGCCAGCAGTTCCCCGGGAGGGAGGGAAAAACTGTTTTTT.

This chain links TRBV6-5 with TRBJ2-1; 7 nucleotides align to TRBD2. Unmatched junction bases numbered 7, after V lost 8 bases and J lost 9 bases. Per germline, CDR1 MNHEY and CDR2 SVGAGI. The CDR3 spans 12 residues. The CDR3 region is CASGGGVGEQFF. The CDR3 coding sequence is TGTGCCAGCGGTGGGGGGGTCGGTGAGCAGTTCTTC.

The V call is TRBV7-2, the J call TRBJ2-3, with a possible D match to TRBD2 (6 bases). Looked up from germline, CDR1 is SGHTA and CDR2 is FQGNSA. V lost 4 bases and J 10 bases, leaving 15 bases between the germline ends. This CDR3 comprises 13 residues. The CDR3, as DNA: TGTGCCAGCAGCTCTTCGGACTACTCTGCGCAGTATTTT. It is translated as CASSSSDYSAQYF.

The chain has TRBV27 and TRBJ1-6, with a weak D call TRBD1 (5 bases). CDR1 MNHEY and CDR2 SMNVEV come from the germline V gene (reference sequence). V lost 6 bases and J 8 bases, leaving 11 bases between the germline ends. The CDR3 consists of 13 residues. CDR3: CASRGPRDSPLHF. Written as DNA, the CDR3 is TGTGCCAGCAGGGGCCCCAGGGATTCACCCCTCCACTTT.

The chain carries TRBV5-1 and TRBJ2-5; 11 bases are shared with TRBD2. The J segment lost 0 bases and the V segment lost 0 bases, leaving 1 base of the junction unmatched. This CDR3 has 16 amino acids. The germline gives CDR1 SGHRS, CDR2 YFSETQ. CDR3 residues: CASSLASGRYQETQYF. As DNA, the CDR3 is TGCGCCAGCAGCTTGGCTAGCGGGAGGTACCAAGAGACCCAGTACTTC.

This chain links TRBV4-2 with TRBJ1-2, with TRBD1 identical over 7 bases. The CDR3 extends over 15 amino acids. Germline trimming cut 0 bases from V and 7 bases from J; bases unmatched to any gene: 8. Germline V gene sequence: CDR1 LGHNA, CDR2 YNFKEQ. As DNA, the CDR3 is TGTGCCAGCAGCCAAGAAGACAGGGCTGATTCTGGCTACACCTTC. Its protein product is CASSQEDRADSGYTF.

The rearrangement joins TRBV7-9 to TRBJ2-1, with 9 bases aligning to TRBD2. CDR1 is SEHNR, CDR2 FQNEAQ, per germline (reference sequence). The J segment lost 8 bases and the V segment lost 0 bases, leaving 5 bases of the junction unmatched. The CDR3 length is 15 residues. The CDR3 bases are TGTGCCAGCAGCTTAGCCCAGGGACTAGCATATGAGCAGTTCTTC. This translates into CASSLAQGLAYEQFF.

This chain uses TRBV7-7 with TRBJ2-3, with 9 bases lining up with TRBD1. V shed 7 bases and J 4 bases; nucleotides not matched to a gene: 6. In germline, CDR1 is SSHAT, CDR2 FNYEAQ (reference sequence). The CDR3 runs to 14 residues. CDR3 amino acids: CASKLGQGSDTQYF. Here the CDR3 DNA reads TGTGCCAGCAAGCTGGGACAGGGTTCAGATACGCAGTATTTT.

This rearrangement joins TRBV28 to TRBJ2-7; possible D gene TRBD2, 6 bases. Germline CDR1 reads MDHEN; CDR2 reads SYDVKM. V lost 6 bases to trimming and J lost 3 bases, with 15 bases between them. This CDR3 contains 14 residues. CDR3 nucleotides: TGTGCCAGCAGACGGGACGGGGGTATCTACGAGCAGTACTTC. Translation: CASRRDGGIYEQYF.

Remarks on this clone: An end of the junction differs from the germline gene, which may be a read error. CDR3 sequence reads: CASSQVHRASELYKQYF. Here the CDR3 DNA reads TGCGCCAGCAGCCAAGTCCATCGGGCTAGCGAGCTCTACAAGCAGTACTTC. The rearrangement links TRBV4-1 to TRBJ2-7, with TRBD2 as a possible D gene (6 bases). CDR1 is MGHRA and CDR2 is YSYEKL in the germline V gene. This CDR3 has 17 amino acids.